The 21 T cell receptor beta chains below all came from one sample that was sequenced in a study of beta chain features in type 1 diabetes. Broader study findings: Among all four CD4+ subsets, Type 1 diabetes patients had TCRB CDR3s that were moderately but significantly shorter.

Antigens for these TCRs are unknown. Since all of the isolated RNA was reverse transcribed, expressed TCRB transcripts were what got sequenced. TCRdb keeps only in-frame clones here, not all; method: immunoSEQ multiplex PCR. The sample lists about 660,000 clones, about 14% occurring once. The source material was naive CD4+ T cells from blood. These receptors were obtained from a man between 18 and 29 years old with type 1 diabetes.

The chain joins TRBV7-3 to TRBJ1-5; D uncertain. Trimming stripped 1 base from V and 6 bases from J, with 10 bases between. CDR3 length: 14 amino acids. Germline CDR1 reads SGHTA; CDR2 reads FQGTGA. CDR3 in DNA: TGTGCCAGCAGCTTAAATTCGGGAGTTCAGCCCCAGCATTTT. Protein sequence: CASSLNSGVQPQHF.

This sequence joins TRBV5-6 and TRBJ1-2; 7 nucleotides align to TRBD1. The trim removed 4 bases at V and 0 bases at J, leaving 3 bases unmatched. Germline V gives CDR1 SGHDT, CDR2 YYEEEE. The CDR3 runs to 14 residues. CDR3 DNA: TGTGCCAGCAGCCTACAGGGGACTAACTATGGCTACACCTTC. This sequence encodes CASSLQGTNYGYTF.

This clone has more than one count but fewer than ten. The chain is built from TRBV28 and TRBJ1-6; 9 bases are shared with TRBD1. This CDR3 is built from 14 residues. V shed 7 bases, J shed 10 bases, and the junction held 8 bases outside the gene matches. From germline, CDR1 is MDHEN and CDR2 SYDVKM. DNA of the CDR3: TGTGCCAGCAAGGACAGGGGATTGGGATCACCCCTCCACTTT. The encoded protein is CASKDRGLGSPLHF.

This chain joins TRBV2 and TRBJ1-5; D possibly corresponds to TRBD1 (6 bases). CDR3 length equals 15 residues. Germline CDR1 and CDR2: SNHLY and FYNNEI. V was shortened by 11 bases and J by 3 bases, with 20 bases between the two germline ends. The CDR3 sequence: CASEQDRATNQPQHF. The CDR3 nucleotides read TGTGCCTCCGAACAGGACAGAGCCACCAATCAGCCCCAGCATTTT.

This chain links TRBV6-1 with TRBJ2-4, with 7 bases identical to TRBD1. Germline CDR1 and CDR2: MNHNS and SASEGT. V dropped 7 bases and J dropped 16; count of bases not matched to a gene: 7. CDR3 length: 10 residues. This CDR3 reads CASKGDSRYF. CDR3 DNA sequence: TGTGCCAGCAAAGGGGACAGCCGCTACTTC.

V usage is TRBV10-3 and J usage is TRBJ1-5; D possibly corresponds to TRBD1 (5 bases). This CDR3 comprises 16 residues. From germline, CDR1 is ENHRY and CDR2 SYGVKD. Trimming cost V 5 bases and J 2 bases, with 16 bases left between them. The chain's CDR3 is CAISSGGGTGNQPQHF. The DNA for the CDR3 is TGTGCCATCAGTTCCGGGGGGGGAACGGGCAATCAGCCCCAGCATTTT.

This sequence joins TRBV7-9 and TRBJ2-7, with a weak D call TRBD2 (6 bases). The CDR3 loop spans 15 amino acids. Germline V lookup: CDR1 SEHNR, CDR2 FQNEAQ (reference sequence). Trimming took 7 bases from V and 1 from J, leaving 17 bases between them. The CDR3 DNA follows: TGTGCCAGCACCCCGAGGGCGGAGGGGTCCTACGAGCAGTACTTC. Amino acid sequence: CASTPRAEGSYEQYF.

The chain joins TRBV29-1 to TRBJ2-7; D is perhaps TRBD2 (5 bases). CDR3 length: 15 residues. The germline V gene encodes CDR1 SQVTM and CDR2 ANQGSEA. V was trimmed by 6 bases and J by 0 bases, leaving 18 bases between them. CDR3 sequence reads: CSVPALPGSSYEQYF. The CDR3 nucleotides read TGCAGCGTCCCCGCATTGCCGGGATCCTCCTACGAGCAGTACTTC.

This clone was recorded a few times. The V and J genes are TRBV27 and TRBJ1-2, with 7 positions matching TRBD1. The CDR3 contains 14 residues. Germline V lookup: CDR1 MNHEY, CDR2 SMNVEV (reference sequence). Trimming at V came to 6 bases and at J to 8 bases, leaving 12 bases not matched to a gene. For the CDR3, the DNA is TGTGCCAGCAGGTCTACAGGGGTGGAGGGCGGCTACACCTTC. Translation: CASRSTGVEGGYTF.

This clone has more than one count but fewer than ten. J is TRBJ2-7 and V is TRBV25-1; D not certain. The CDR3 covers 14 residues. Germline values: CDR1 MGHDK, CDR2 SYGVNS. Trimming took off 3 bases at V and 2 bases at J, with 11 bases between the two ends. CDR3 nucleotides: TGTGCCAGCAGTGAGCCTTCTAAGCCCTACGAGCAGTACTTC. Protein product: CASSEPSKPYEQYF.

CDR3 region: CASSARQGNTEAFF. The CDR3 nucleotides read TGTGCCAGCAGCGCAAGACAGGGGAACACTGAAGCTTTCTTT. The V call is TRBV7-6, the J call TRBJ1-1, with 7 bases identical to TRBD1. Trimming cost V 5 bases and J 1 base; bases outside gene matches: 4. The CDR3 sequence is 14 residues long. The germline CDR1 and CDR2 sequences are SGHVS and FNYEAQ.

This clone was found a few times. The rearrangement links TRBV4-2 to TRBJ1-1; 9 bases align to TRBD1. The CDR3 sequence is 15 residues long. Unmatched junction bases numbered 6, after V lost 3 bases and J lost 4 bases. The germline gives CDR1 LGHNA, CDR2 YNFKEQ. This chain's CDR3 is CASSHVQGATTEAFF. DNA of the CDR3: TGTGCCAGCAGCCACGTACAGGGGGCTACCACTGAAGCTTTCTTT.

The genes are TRBV30 and TRBJ2-7, with D perhaps matching TRBD2 (7 bases). V was clipped by 8 bases and J by 3 bases, with 20 bases between them. CDR1 is GTSNPN and CDR2 is SVGIG in the germline V gene (reference sequence). The CDR3 is made up of 14 amino acids. As DNA, the CDR3 is TGTGCCGCCATATTGCCGGGGGGCGGCTACGAGCAGTACTTC. It yields the protein CAAILPGGGYEQYF.

This clone came up once. The genes are TRBV7-2 and TRBJ2-5, with 11 bases identical to TRBD1. Germline V gene data show CDR1 as SGHTA and CDR2 as FQGNSA. This CDR3 contains 15 residues. V was clipped by 6 bases and J by 2 bases; unmatched bases: 5. The CDR3 region is CASRRTGGGQETQYF. The DNA for the CDR3 is TGTGCCAGCAGGAGGACAGGGGGCGGGCAAGAGACCCAGTACTTC.

This clone has just a few counts. The chain couples TRBV21-1 to TRBJ2-3; the D call in the table, TRBD2, was not verified against the DNA. TRBV21-1 is a listed pseudogene. The CDR3 contains 17 residues. The CDR3, as DNA: TGTGCCAGCAGCAAAGAGAAAGCGGGTAAGGGGCCAGATACGCAGTATTTT. It codes for CASSKEKAGKGPDTQYF.

V usage is TRBV18 and J usage is TRBJ1-4; D not certain. V gave up 3 bases and J gave up 8 bases, with 10 bases separating them. Germline-derived CDR1 and CDR2 are KGHSH and LQKENI. The CDR3 runs 13 residues. CDR3 in DNA: TGTGCCAGCTCACCTGGGCTGGACGAAAAACTGTTTTTT. This gives the protein CASSPGLDEKLFF.

The sample holds one count of this clone. This rearrangement joins TRBV5-1 to TRBJ2-5; 7 bases align to TRBD1. Germline V gives CDR1 SGHRS, CDR2 YFSETQ. V lost 2 bases to trimming and J lost 3 bases; unmatched junction nucleotides: 4. There are 14 residues in the CDR3. The CDR3 region is CASSFTTGEETQYF. In DNA form, the CDR3 reads TGCGCCAGCAGCTTCACAACAGGGGAAGAGACCCAGTACTTC.

This clone has only a few counts. Relative to the germline gene, one junction end is altered; a read error may explain this. The chain combines TRBV7-7 with TRBJ2-5; 11 bases line up with TRBD2. This CDR3 spans 15 amino acids. Germline assignment: CDR1 SSHAT and CDR2 FNYEAQ (reference sequence). CDR3 DNA: TGTGCTAGCAGCTTTAGCGGGGGGGCCGCGGAGACCCAGTACTTC. This translates into CASSFSGGAAETQYF.

The V gene is TRBV9, the J gene TRBJ2-3, with 8 nucleotides matching TRBD2. CDR1 is SGDLS, CDR2 YYNGEE, per germline. J lost 6 bases, V lost 0 bases, and 6 bases had no gene match. The CDR3 has 15 amino acids. CDR3 amino acids: CASSVAGGAWDTQYF. CDR3 DNA sequence: TGTGCCAGCAGCGTAGCCGGGGGGGCGTGGGATACGCAGTATTTT. Full variable domain (rest looked up from reference TRBV9 and TRBJ2-3): DSGVTQTPKHLITATGQRVTLRCSPRSGDLSVYWYQQSLDQGLQFLIQYYNGEERAKGNILERFSAQQFPDLHSELNLSSLELGDSALYFCASSVAGGAWDTQYFGPGTRLTVL.

This clone was counted between two and nine times. The chain is built from TRBV29-1 and TRBJ1-1; 7 positions agree with TRBD1. With 7 bases clipped from V and 5 bases from J, the junction kept 10 bases outside the gene matches. Germline CDR1 and CDR2: SQVTM and ANQGSEA. CDR3 length: 13 amino acids. The CDR3 DNA reads TGCAGCGGTATAAACAGGGGAGGGACTGAAGCTTTCTTT. Translated: CSGINRGGTEAFF.

The gene calls are TRBV2 and TRBJ1-3; the D is unclear. Germline lookup yields CDR1 SNHLY and CDR2 FYNNEI. The V end was cut by 7 bases, the J end by 0 bases, with 10 bases between. The CDR3 runs 14 residues. CDR3 protein: CASKIQSSGNTIYF. CDR3 in DNA: TGTGCCAGCAAAATCCAGTCCTCTGGAAACACCATATATTTT. The full variable domain, its missing parts supplied by reference TRBV2 and TRBJ1-3, is EPEVTQTPSHQVTQMGQEVILRCVPISNHLYFYWYRQILGQKVEFLVSFYNNEISEKSEIFDDQFSVERPDGSNFTLKIRSTKLEDSAMYFCASKIQSSGNTIYFGEGSWLTVV.